This TCR beta chain stems from a study of a mutant IDH1 vaccine in newly diagnosed glioma. As for the study in general: Onset of vaccination occurred 4-6 weeks following radiotherapy alone, or with temozolomide cycles.

The time point: week 23, last vaccination. Vaccine doses each comprised 300 ug of mutant IDH1 20-mer peptide, with topical imiquimod. About this clone itself: The antigen remains unidentified.

Assay: immunoSEQ multiplex PCR; the TCRdb copy retains only in-frame clones and omits some. Of approximately 35,000 clones listed, 85% to 90% are singletons. The sequence was collected from a man between 40 and 49 years old with glioma. The sequencing used PBMCs, collected from a glioma patient whose treatment included an IDH1 peptide vaccine.

CDR3 in DNA: TGTGCCAGCAGTGAACGGCGACTGAGCTCTGGAAACACCATATATTTT. Protein product: CASSERRLSSGNTIYF. This chain joins TRBV6-1 and TRBJ1-3; D is ambiguous. Germline CDR1 and CDR2: MNHNS and SASEGT. CDR3 length: 16 amino acids. Trimming cost V 2 bases and J 0 bases, with 11 bases left between them.